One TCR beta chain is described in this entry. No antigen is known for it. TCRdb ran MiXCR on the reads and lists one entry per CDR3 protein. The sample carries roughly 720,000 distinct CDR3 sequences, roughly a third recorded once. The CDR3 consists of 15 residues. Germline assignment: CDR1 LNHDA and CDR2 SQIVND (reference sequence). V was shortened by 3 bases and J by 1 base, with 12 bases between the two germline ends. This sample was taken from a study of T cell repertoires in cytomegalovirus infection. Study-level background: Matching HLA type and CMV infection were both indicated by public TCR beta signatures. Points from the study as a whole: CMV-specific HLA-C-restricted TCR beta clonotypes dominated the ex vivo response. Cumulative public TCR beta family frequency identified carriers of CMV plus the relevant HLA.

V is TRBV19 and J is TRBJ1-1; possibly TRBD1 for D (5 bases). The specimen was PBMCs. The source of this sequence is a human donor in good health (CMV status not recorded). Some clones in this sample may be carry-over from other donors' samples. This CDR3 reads CASSIPMTANTEAFF. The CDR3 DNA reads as TGTGCCAGTAGTATCCCAATGACAGCGAACACTGAAGCTTTCTTT.